Here is one TCR beta chain with its context. Germline and junction disagree at one end, which may indicate a read error. Investigators took RNA and DNA out together from about 21-30 mg of unsorted bulk tissue. Chronic HBV infection was present in the patients, who were treatment-naive. With 500 ng total RNA as template and a constant-region primer, TCR beta cDNA was made. Amplification in three nested multiplex PCR rounds with slightly modified ARM-PCR gave rise to TCR beta libraries. TRBV1-TRBV30 forward primers paired with a C-beta reverse primer were used in the first two PCR rounds, which ran roughly 11 cycles each. TCRdb ran MiXCR on the multiplex PCR reads and lists one entry per CDR3 protein. This table has 50,000 to 70,000 distinct CDR3 sequences, 65% to 80% appearing once. This record belongs to a study of tumor-infiltrating lymphocytes in primary liver carcinoma. CDR3 length: 15 residues. Germline-derived CDR1 and CDR2 are SGHVS and FQNEAQ.

V is TRBV7-8 and J is TRBJ1-3; D remains ambiguous. The sample was liver tumor tissue from sampling region 2. Specified subset: tumor region T2, inferior pole. This receptor was obtained from a man aged 35-49 years with primary liver carcinoma and hepatitis B virus infection. The CDR3 is CASRSDTYSGNIIYF. DNA of the CDR3: TGTGCCAGCAGAAGCGACACATACTCTGGAAACATCATATATTTT.